The rows below give T cell receptor beta chains drawn from one sample of a study of blood T cell repertoires in COVID-19. Generated by immunoSEQ multiplex PCR, the TCRdb table keeps only in-frame clones and is missing some. Of about 200,000 clones in the sample, about 90% are singletons; the top ten hold over 1.5%. Sequenced sample: peripheral blood. The receptors shown here come from a man aged 40-49 years with active or convalescent COVID-19. Both conserved end residues are part of each CDR3. A D gene is named only where the DNA matches it firmly. Some rows mark clone size as missing; the rest say once, few, many or name a class of expanded clone.

v_call	clone_size	cdr3_length	j_call	d_call	cdr3_aa	cdr3_nt
TRBV19	once	14	TRBJ1-1	.	CASSQGHWNTEAFF	TGTGCCAGTAGTCAGGGACACTGGAACACTGAAGCTTTCTTT
TRBV2	.	15	TRBJ1-5	TRBD1	CASSGGTGGNQPQHF	TGTGCCAGCAGTGGGGGGACAGGGGGGAATCAGCCCCAGCATTTT
TRBV30	.	14	TRBJ1-4	TRBD1	CAWSGTGGGEKLFF	TGTGCCTGGAGTGGGACAGGGGGCGGTGAAAAACTGTTTTTT
TRBV29-1	.	17	TRBJ2-7	TRBD1	CSVESGGDRARSYEQYF	TGCAGCGTTGAAAGCGGTGGCGACAGGGCTCGCTCCTACGAGCAGTACTTC
TRBV11-2	.	16	TRBJ2-5	.	CASSPATTGVLETQYF	TGTGCCAGCAGCCCCGCGACGACGGGAGTATTGGAGACCCAGTACTTC
TRBV30	.	15	TRBJ2-1	TRBD2	CACYLGLADYNEQFF	TGTGCCTGCTACCTCGGACTAGCGGATTACAATGAGCAGTTCTTC
TRBV28	.	15	TRBJ1-6	.	CASSPHQGWGSPLHF	TGTGCCAGCAGTCCCCATCAGGGGTGGGGTTCACCCCTCCACTTT
TRBV30	.	15	TRBJ1-2	.	CAWSVRGTGGYGYTF	TGTGCCTGGAGTGTAAGGGGTACGGGGGGCTATGGCTACACCTTC
TRBV19	.	10	TRBJ2-3	.	CASSSGTQYF	TGTGCCAGTAGTTCCGGTACGCAGTATTTT
TRBV9	.	15	TRBJ2-3	TRBD2	CASSVTSGGTDTQYF	TGTGCCAGCAGCGTCACTAGCGGGGGGACAGATACGCAGTATTTT
TRBV19	few	15	TRBJ2-7	.	CASSGGRPSSYEQYF	TGTGCCAGTTCTGGTGGGAGGCCTAGCTCCTACGAGCAGTACTTC
TRBV3-1/TRBV3-2	.	18	TRBJ2-2	TRBD1	CASSQDPRTGSVSGELFF	TGTGCCAGCAGCCAAGATCCCCGGACAGGGTCGGTTTCCGGGGAGCTGTTTTTT
TRBV25-1	.	13	TRBJ2-7	TRBD1	CASTTGAYYEQYF	TGTGCCAGCACGACAGGGGCGTACTACGAGCAGTACTTC
TRBV28	.	18	TRBJ2-3	.	CASSFPRDKIRPTDTQYF	TGTGCCAGCAGTTTCCCAAGGGACAAAATTCGCCCCACAGATACGCAGTATTTT
TRBV19	.	14	TRBJ2-1	TRBD1	CASSNGQGYNEQFF	TGTGCCAGTAGTAACGGACAGGGTTACAATGAGCAGTTCTTC
TRBV6-1	.	16	TRBJ2-5	TRBD2	CASSEPSGSNWETQYF	TGTGCCAGCAGTGAACCTAGCGGGAGTAATTGGGAGACCCAGTACTTC
TRBV18	.	15	TRBJ2-7	.	CASSPPGRATYEQYF	TGTGCCAGCTCACCACCCGGCAGGGCCACCTACGAGCAGTACTTC
TRBV29-1	.	14	TRBJ2-5	.	CSVVGGIEWKTQYF	TGCAGCGTTGTCGGAGGGATTGAATGGAAGACCCAGTACTTC
TRBV5-1	few	14	TRBJ2-7	.	CASSFVTTQYEQYF	TGCGCCAGCAGCTTCGTGACTACTCAATACGAGCAGTACTTC
TRBV3-1/TRBV3-2	.	13	TRBJ1-1	.	CASSPLLYTEAFF	TGTGCCAGCAGCCCCTTACTCTACACTGAAGCTTTCTTT
TRBV6-5	.	13	TRBJ1-2	.	CASTLSRVGGYTF	TGTGCCAGCACCTTATCCAGGGTAGGTGGCTACACCTTC
TRBV28	.	15	TRBJ1-5	.	CASSFRGLGNQPQHF	TGTGCCAGCAGTTTTAGGGGACTAGGCAATCAGCCCCAGCATTTT
TRBV19	.	12	TRBJ2-7	.	CATSEGTYEQYF	TGTGCCACCTCCGAGGGGACATACGAGCAGTACTTC
TRBV28	.	15	TRBJ1-5	TRBD1	CASSSPTGGAYPQHF	TGTGCCAGCAGTTCGCCGACAGGGGGCGCGTATCCCCAGCATTTT
TRBV19	.	13	TRBJ2-7	TRBD1	CASSIGQGNEQYF	TGTGCCAGTAGTATTGGACAGGGGAACGAGCAGTACTTC
TRBV6-1	once	15	TRBJ1-5	.	CASSERETLWAVWHF	TGTGCCAGCAGTGAAAGGGAGACGTTGTGGGCGGTTTGGCATTTT
TRBV19	once	14	TRBJ1-1	TRBD1	CASSIAGTGGKAFF	TGTGCCAGTAGTATTGCCGGGACAGGGGGCAAAGCTTTCTTT
TRBV11-2	.	15	TRBJ1-5	.	CASSLEAYSNQPQHF	TGTGCCAGCAGCTTAGAGGCATATAGCAATCAGCCCCAGCATTTT
TRBV7-9	.	15	TRBJ2-3	TRBD2	CASSLGLAGPDTQYF	TGTGCCAGCAGCCTAGGACTAGCGGGACCAGATACGCAGTATTTT
TRBV10-3	.	13	TRBJ1-1	TRBD1	CAIRRGQNTEAFF	TGTGCCATCCGCAGGGGGCAGAACACTGAAGCTTTCTTT
TRBV21-1	.	15	TRBJ2-7	.	CASRRDRRFSYEQYF	TGTGCCAGCCGTCGGGACAGAAGGTTCTCCTACGAGCAGTACTTC
TRBV28	.	15	TRBJ1-1	TRBD1	CASSLSGTGGTEAFF	TGTGCCAGCAGTTTATCGGGGACAGGGGGGACTGAAGCTTTCTTT
TRBV9	few	17	TRBJ1-6	TRBD1	CASSGRQGIGLGSPLHF	TGTGCCAGCAGCGGAAGACAGGGGATCGGGCTAGGTTCACCCCTCCACTTT
TRBV29-1	.	13	TRBJ2-5	.	CSVEPRGWETQYF	TGCAGCGTTGAACCTAGGGGTTGGGAGACCCAGTACTTC
TRBV29-1	.	15	TRBJ2-5	TRBD2	CSVESLAGYGETQYF	TGCAGCGTTGAATCCCTAGCGGGATATGGAGAGACCCAGTACTTC